This is a list of T cell receptor beta chains from one sample in a study of blood T cell repertoires in COVID-19. Sequencing was performed with immunoSEQ multiplex PCR; in TCRdb, only in-frame clones are kept and a portion is missing. In the table there are some 230,000 clones, 85% to 90% of which are singletons. Sequencing was carried out using PBMCs or T cells enriched from blood (not recorded which). The receptors were sampled from a woman aged 18-29 years in a cohort exposed to, infected with or recovered from COVID-19 (not recorded which). The CDR3 runs from the conserved cysteine through the conserved F or W. The order of the fields is J gene, V gene, CDR3 protein.

J gene: TRBJ1-5
V gene: TRBV6-5
CDR3 protein: CATYGGRQPQHF

J gene: TRBJ2-6
V gene: TRBV5-5
CDR3 protein: CASSRTVNSGANVLTF

J gene: TRBJ2-7
V gene: TRBV7-9
CDR3 protein: CASSQSFRSYEQYF

J gene: TRBJ1-4
V gene: TRBV6-5
CDR3 protein: CASSKGQLNEKLFF

J gene: TRBJ1-4
V gene: TRBV12-3/TRBV12-4
CDR3 protein: CASSTGSEKLFF

J gene: TRBJ1-5
V gene: TRBV6-2/TRBV6-3
CDR3 protein: CASSYWGQSSNQPQHF

J gene: TRBJ1-2
V gene: TRBV27
CDR3 protein: CASSSTGVGYTF

J gene: TRBJ2-2
V gene: TRBV19
CDR3 protein: CASSMTGANTGELFF

J gene: TRBJ2-7
V gene: TRBV6-5
CDR3 protein: CASSYSRVETYEQYF

J gene: TRBJ1-4
V gene: TRBV6-1
CDR3 protein: CASSETPENEKLFF

J gene: TRBJ2-1
V gene: TRBV7-9
CDR3 protein: CASSLSRELSSVLYNEQFF

J gene: TRBJ2-1
V gene: TRBV3-1/TRBV3-2
CDR3 protein: CASSQRRLVGEQFF

J gene: TRBJ2-5
V gene: TRBV7-9
CDR3 protein: CASSLRGGVETQYF

J gene: TRBJ2-3
V gene: TRBV28
CDR3 protein: CASSFGVAGGITDTQYF

J gene: TRBJ1-3
V gene: TRBV7-6
CDR3 protein: CASSPWDFSGNTIYF

J gene: TRBJ1-1
V gene: TRBV2
CDR3 protein: CASNGQGSEYTEAFF

J gene: TRBJ1-2
V gene: TRBV15
CDR3 protein: CATSSDGQGDYGYTF

J gene: TRBJ2-1
V gene: TRBV27
CDR3 protein: CASSYPSGRNEQFF

J gene: TRBJ1-2
V gene: TRBV6-5
CDR3 protein: CASSSSGVQADGYTF

J gene: TRBJ1-2
V gene: TRBV2
CDR3 protein: CASTTSGVQGYTF

J gene: TRBJ1-5
V gene: TRBV19
CDR3 protein: CASSTWTGDQPQHF

J gene: TRBJ1-5
V gene: TRBV2
CDR3 protein: CASRDDRGNQPQHF

J gene: TRBJ1-2
V gene: TRBV2
CDR3 protein: CASSEEGTYGYTF

J gene: TRBJ2-3
V gene: TRBV7-9
CDR3 protein: CASSLGAAGVLTDTQYF

J gene: TRBJ1-6
V gene: TRBV9
CDR3 protein: CASSPQTGQGNSPLHF

J gene: TRBJ2-3
V gene: TRBV7-2
CDR3 protein: CASRRYGQGTDTQYF

J gene: TRBJ1-6
V gene: TRBV25-1
CDR3 protein: CASTEGHYNSPLHF

J gene: TRBJ2-3
V gene: TRBV5-1
CDR3 protein: CAGALGTLTDTQYF

J gene: TRBJ2-1
V gene: TRBV5-4
CDR3 protein: CASSFKKDSAKEQFF

J gene: TRBJ2-3
V gene: TRBV19
CDR3 protein: CASGRPGTDTQYF

J gene: TRBJ1-1
V gene: TRBV6-2/TRBV6-3
CDR3 protein: CASSTGIIGRNTEAFF

J gene: TRBJ1-5
V gene: TRBV28
CDR3 protein: CASRPGVSNQPQHF

J gene: TRBJ1-5
V gene: TRBV6-1
CDR3 protein: CASSESSGGFDNQPQHF

J gene: TRBJ1-5
V gene: TRBV6-5
CDR3 protein: CASTYSNQPQHF

J gene: TRBJ1-3
V gene: TRBV19
CDR3 protein: CASARRSGPDSGNTIYF

J gene: TRBJ1-1
V gene: TRBV10-3
CDR3 protein: CAISESTGRNTEAFF

J gene: TRBJ1-2
V gene: TRBV4-1
CDR3 protein: CASSQDPGTGRYGYTF

J gene: TRBJ1-3
V gene: TRBV9
CDR3 protein: CASSVDRVLSGNTIYF

J gene: TRBJ1-2
V gene: TRBV19
CDR3 protein: CASSIIGSDLPYGYTF

J gene: TRBJ1-6
V gene: TRBV5-6
CDR3 protein: CASSLRLNRDHSPLHF

J gene: TRBJ2-7
V gene: TRBV13
CDR3 protein: CASSNRDRSSYEQYF

J gene: TRBJ2-1
V gene: TRBV9
CDR3 protein: CASSVGMGRGYDEQFF

J gene: TRBJ2-7
V gene: TRBV19
CDR3 protein: CASSPGGNHYEQYF

J gene: TRBJ1-4
V gene: TRBV4-1
CDR3 protein: CASSQGDRAFGEKLFF

J gene: TRBJ1-1
V gene: TRBV2
CDR3 protein: CASTPTGVTEAFF

J gene: TRBJ1-2
V gene: TRBV7-9
CDR3 protein: CASIGTGDTGYTF

J gene: TRBJ1-1
V gene: TRBV4-1
CDR3 protein: CASSQIGAKGQGGTEAFF